This TCR beta chain emerged from a study of blood T cell repertoires in COVID-19. Study overall: From the United States, Italy and Spain came samples of acute and convalescent COVID-19. Sample material is recorded as cDNA or gDNA derived from T cells, B-cell-depleted T cells, or PBMCs.

Per the original data handling: The assay estimated nucleated cells by amplifying reference gene primers. Generated by immunoSEQ multiplex PCR, the TCRdb table keeps only in-frame clones and is missing some. V, J and clone size were drawn from that table, and D and trimming were deduced from the DNA. The table shows 150,000 to 200,000 clones, with 83% occurring only once. The CDR3 totals 15 residues. CDR1 and CDR2 (germline): SGHRS, YFSETQ. The junction had 3 bases not matched to a gene; V was cut back by 4 bases and J by 0 bases. The receptor comes from a woman of 80 years or more with acute or convalescent COVID-19. The V call is TRBV5-1, the J call TRBJ2-2, with TRBD1 matching 7 bases. The sequenced material came from peripheral blood. CDR3 region: CASSEGTANTGELFF. CDR3 DNA sequence: TGCGCCAGCAGCGAAGGGACAGCGAACACCGGGGAGCTGTTTTTT.